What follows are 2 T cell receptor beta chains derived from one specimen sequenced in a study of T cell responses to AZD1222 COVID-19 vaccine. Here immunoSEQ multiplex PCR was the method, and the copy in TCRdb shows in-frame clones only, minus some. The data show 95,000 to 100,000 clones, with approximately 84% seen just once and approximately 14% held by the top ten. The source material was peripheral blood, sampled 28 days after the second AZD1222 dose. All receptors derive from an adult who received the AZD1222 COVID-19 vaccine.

In nucleotides, the CDR3 is TGTGCCAGCAGTTACAGCGAGGTACTTAACACTGAAGCTTTCTTT. Residues: CASSYSEVLNTEAFF. The chain is built from TRBV6-5 and TRBJ1-1; D gene unclear. CDR3 length: 15 amino acids. Deletions cut 2 bases from V and 2 bases from J, with 12 bases between. CDR1 and CDR2 (germline): MNHEY, SVGAGI.

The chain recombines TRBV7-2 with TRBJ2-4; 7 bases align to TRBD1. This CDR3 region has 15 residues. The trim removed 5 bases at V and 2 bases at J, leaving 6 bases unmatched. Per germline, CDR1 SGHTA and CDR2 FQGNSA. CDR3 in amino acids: CASSDSQGPKNIQYF. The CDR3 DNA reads TGTGCCAGCAGCGACTCACAGGGGCCCAAAAACATTCAGTACTTC.